The 30 T cell receptor beta chains reported below all come from one sample, sequenced in a study of cytomegalovirus exposure and HLA in healthy donors. Vbeta (60) and Jbeta (13) primers were used in the PCR. Libraries were prepared by immunoSEQ multiplex PCR; TCRdb keeps only in-frame clonotypes and omits some of them. The sample has fewer than 250,000 clones, 70% to 90% seen once. Sample: PBMCs. These receptors came from a human donor in good health.

This CDR3 reads CASSLGSGRTRYETQYF. The CDR3 region has the DNA TGTGCCAGCAGCTTGGGCTCGGGAAGGACCCGTTACGAGACCCAGTACTTC. The chain is built from TRBV5-4 and TRBJ2-5; D might be TRBD2 (5 bases). The CDR3 is made up of 17 amino acids. Trimming stripped 0 bases from V and 5 bases from J, with 20 bases between. Germline assignment: CDR1 SGHNT and CDR2 YYREEE (reference sequence).

The gene calls are TRBV7-3 and TRBJ2-7, with 8 bases lining up with TRBD1. V lost 5 bases to trimming and J lost 9 bases; unmatched junction nucleotides: 9. Germline CDR1 and CDR2: SGHTA and FQGTGA. CDR3 length: 13 amino acids. CDR3: CASSLDRESWQYF. In DNA form, the CDR3 reads TGTGCCAGCAGCCTGGACAGGGAGAGTTGGCAGTACTTC.

The chain couples TRBV18 to TRBJ1-3; D gene unclear. Trimming shortened V by 2 bases and J by 0 bases, and 11 bases separated the two germline ends. The CDR3 is 16 residues long. CDR1 KGHSH and CDR2 LQKENI come from the germline V gene. CDR3 in amino acids: CASSPIVYSSGNTIYF. The CDR3 region has the DNA TGTGCCAGCTCACCAATAGTATACTCCTCTGGAAACACCATATATTTT.

The V call is TRBV27, the J call TRBJ1-2; the match to TRBD1 covers 7 bases. The CDR3 is made up of 14 amino acids. Germline assignment: CDR1 MNHEY and CDR2 SMNVEV (reference sequence). The junction had 4 bases not matched to a gene; V was cut back by 6 bases and J by 0 bases. The CDR3 coding sequence is TGTGCCAGCAGACCGACAGGGCCTAACTATGGCTACACCTTC. Translating it yields CASRPTGPNYGYTF.

This rearrangement joins TRBV29-1 to TRBJ2-1; 9 positions agree with TRBD2. This CDR3 comprises 16 residues. The germline CDR1 and CDR2 sequences are SQVTM and ANQGSEA. J was trimmed by 3 bases and V by 0 bases; bases with no gene match: 6. The CDR3 DNA is TGCAGCGTTGAAGACCGACTAGCGGAGGGCTACAATGAGCAGTTCTTC. Its protein is CSVEDRLAEGYNEQFF.

This clone has more than one count but fewer than ten. The V gene is TRBV19, the J gene TRBJ2-4; 9 bases line up with TRBD1. This CDR3 is 19 amino acids long. The V and J ends lost 5 bases and 1 base, in that order; junction bases with no gene match: 15. From germline, CDR1 is LNHDA and CDR2 SQIVND (reference sequence). The CDR3 here is CASSAPGTGTLRAKNIQYF. The CDR3 DNA reads as TGTGCCAGTAGTGCCCCCGGGACAGGGACCCTGAGGGCCAAAAACATTCAGTACTTC. Combining the CDR3 with reference TRBV19 and TRBJ2-4 gives the whole variable domain DGGITQSPKYLFRKEGQNVTLSCEQNLNHDAMYWYRQDPGQGLRLIYYSQIVNDFQKGDIAEGYSVSREKKESFPLTVTSAQKNPTAFYLCASSAPGTGTLRAKNIQYFGAGTRLSVL.

As to this clone: Mismatch with germline at one junction end may stem from a read error. The rearrangement links TRBV7-9 to TRBJ1-2; D unclear. The CDR3 is made up of 17 amino acids. Germline V gene data show CDR1 as SEHNR and CDR2 as FQNEAQ (reference sequence). CDR3 coding DNA: TGTTCCAGCAGCCCAGCTGAGGGTACGGGTTTCGACTATGGCTACACCTTC. Protein sequence: CSSSPAEGTGFDYGYTF.

This clone was observed a few times. This rearrangement joins TRBV10-3 to TRBJ2-7; the match to TRBD1 covers 10 bases. Per germline, CDR1 ENHRY and CDR2 SYGVKD. Losses at the gene ends were 3 bases for V and 0 bases for J; bases not matched to a gene: 2. The CDR3 loop spans 15 amino acids. Written as DNA, the CDR3 is TGTGCCATCAGTGACCGGGACAGGGGCTCCTACGAGCAGTACTTC. Its protein product is CAISDRDRGSYEQYF.

This clone was observed a single time. The chain has TRBV7-2 and TRBJ2-3; D may be TRBD2 (5 bases). Germline V lookup: CDR1 SGHTA, CDR2 FQGNSA. The CDR3 totals 15 residues. The V end was cut by 5 bases, the J end by 0 bases, with 12 bases between. Written as DNA, the CDR3 is TGTGCCAGCAGCCCGAGCGGTACTAGCACAGATACGCAGTATTTT. As protein: CASSPSGTSTDTQYF.

V gene TRBV13 combines with J gene TRBJ2-1, with a weak D call TRBD2 (5 bases). V lost 5 bases and J lost 0, with 29 bases in between. The CDR3 length is 21 residues. Germline V CDR1 and CDR2: PRHDT, FYEKMQ (reference sequence). The CDR3 reads CASSRPPLAAEAWSSYNEQFF. CDR3 DNA sequence: TGTGCCAGCAGCCGTCCTCCCCTAGCAGCGGAGGCCTGGAGCTCCTACAATGAGCAGTTCTTC.

The chain has TRBV5-4 and TRBJ2-7; 10 bases match TRBD2. CDR1 is SGHNT, CDR2 YYREEE, per germline (reference sequence). The CDR3 length is 14 residues. V gave up 2 bases and J gave up 1 base; unmatched junction bases: 0. The CDR3 protein is CASSLLAGSYEQYF. CDR3 nucleotide sequence: TGTGCCAGCAGCTTACTAGCGGGGTCCTACGAGCAGTACTTC. The full variable domain, completed using reference TRBV5-4 and TRBJ2-7, is ETGVTQSPTHLIKTRGQQVTLRCSSQSGHNTVSWYQQALGQGPQFIFQYYREEENGRGNFPPRFSGLQFPNYSSELNVNALELDDSALYLCASSLLAGSYEQYFGPGTRLTVT.

The V call is TRBV7-9, the J call TRBJ2-7, with 7 bases that match TRBD1. The ends lost 0 bases at V and 0 bases at J; junction bases unmatched: 2. CDR1 and CDR2 from the germline V gene are SEHNR and FQNEAQ (reference sequence). The CDR3 extends over 15 amino acids. DNA of the CDR3: TGTGCCAGCAGCTTAGCTGGGGACAGCTCCTACGAGCAGTACTTC. It codes for CASSLAGDSSYEQYF.

The chain employs TRBV9 and TRBJ2-7; TRBD2 might be the D (5 bases). The CDR3 loop spans 14 amino acids. V was pared by 3 bases and J by 3 bases, with 13 bases between. The V gene's germline CDR1 is SGDLS and CDR2 YYNGEE. The CDR3 here is CASSAGGLNYEQYF. The CDR3 DNA is TGTGCCAGCAGCGCCGGCGGGCTAAACTACGAGCAGTACTTC.

The chain combines TRBV4-2 with TRBJ1-2; D is unclear. V was trimmed by 4 bases and J by 4 bases, leaving 16 bases between them. From germline, CDR1 is LGHNA and CDR2 YNFKEQ. The CDR3 length is 15 residues. This CDR3 is CASSPPKAGGYGYTF. CDR3 sequence (DNA): TGTGCCAGCAGCCCACCCAAGGCGGGTGGCTATGGCTACACCTTC.

Note on this clone: One end of the junction varies from germline; a read error may be responsible. This chain uses TRBV7-7 with TRBJ2-3, with TRBD2 matching 7 bases. This CDR3 region has 14 residues. Per the germline V gene, CDR1 is SSHAT and CDR2 is FNYEAQ (reference sequence). The CDR3: CASSLTGGPDTQYF. The DNA of the CDR3 is TGTGCTAGCAGCTTGACGGGAGGCCCGGATACGCAGTATTTT.

The sample holds a few counts of this clone. The J gene is TRBJ1-1, the V gene TRBV7-9; D possibly corresponds to TRBD1 (5 bases). The germline CDR1 and CDR2 sequences are SEHNR and FQNEAQ (reference sequence). The germline V and J ends were trimmed by 3 bases and 4 bases, with 12 bases remaining between them. The CDR3 covers 14 residues. CDR3 sequence: CASSFPEQGTEAFF. Here the CDR3 DNA reads TGTGCCAGCAGCTTTCCGGAGCAGGGCACTGAAGCTTTCTTT.

This chain connects TRBV9 to TRBJ1-3, with D possibly matching TRBD1 (5 bases). Trimming left V 0 bases short and J 3 bases short, with 7 bases between. Germline V gene sequence: CDR1 SGDLS, CDR2 YYNGEE. The CDR3 has 14 amino acids. CDR3 protein: CASSVVGVGNTIYF. The DNA of the CDR3 is TGTGCCAGCAGCGTAGTAGGGGTTGGAAACACCATATATTTT.

This chain uses TRBV28 with TRBJ1-2; 9 nucleotides align to TRBD1. The CDR3 runs 14 residues. V lost 5 bases and J lost 8; bases outside the gene matches: 9. CDR1 and CDR2 from the germline V gene are MDHEN and SYDVKM. The CDR3 region is CASSAIQGAYGYTF. The CDR3 nucleotides read TGTGCCAGCAGTGCGATACAGGGGGCCTACGGCTACACCTTC.

The chain links TRBV5-4 to TRBJ2-7; TRBD1 aligns across 9 bases. After removal of 0 bases from V and 7 bases from J, the junction contained 8 bases not matched to a gene. From germline, CDR1 is SGHNT and CDR2 YYREEE (reference sequence). The CDR3 consists of 15 residues. The CDR3 DNA reads as TGTGCCAGCAGCTTGGGTGGACAGGGGCGTCAAGAGCAGTACTTC. Amino acids: CASSLGGQGRQEQYF.

This chain connects TRBV7-3 to TRBJ2-2, with TRBD2 matching over 14 bases. The junction had 4 bases not matched to a gene; V was cut back by 1 base and J by 6 bases. The CDR3 sequence is 17 residues long. Germline-derived CDR1 and CDR2 are SGHTA and FQGTGA. The CDR3 spells CASSLSGLAGGPGELFF. CDR3 coding DNA: TGTGCCAGCAGCTTAAGCGGACTAGCGGGAGGTCCCGGGGAGCTGTTTTTT.

This clone has just a few counts. The CDR3 region is CASSLYAAGGGGYTF. The CDR3, as DNA: TGTGCCAGCAGCTTGTATGCCGCGGGGGGAGGTGGCTACACCTTC. The V gene is TRBV5-4, the J gene TRBJ1-2; D is perhaps TRBD1 (5 bases). Germline V gene lookup returns CDR1 SGHNT and CDR2 YYREEE (reference sequence). The V and J ends lost 1 base and 7 bases respectively, with 17 bases between them. The CDR3 has 15 residues.

DNA for the CDR3: TGCGCCAGCAGCCAAGAGCCAATTTACAGGGATTTCGGGGAGCTGTTTTTT. It encodes CASSQEPIYRDFGELFF. This sequence joins TRBV4-3 and TRBJ2-2, with D possibly being TRBD1 (6 bases). The germline V gene has CDR1 LGHNA and CDR2 YSLEER. V lost 0 bases to trimming and J lost 7 bases, with 18 bases between them. This CDR3 region has 17 residues.

The V call is TRBV2, the J call TRBJ2-5; D may be TRBD1 (6 bases). Trimming cost V 8 bases and J 5 bases, with 12 bases left between them. This CDR3 has 12 residues. Germline assignment: CDR1 SNHLY and CDR2 FYNNEI. The CDR3 loop is CASVRGAETQYF. The CDR3 DNA reads as TGTGCCAGCGTCAGGGGAGCGGAGACCCAGTACTTC.

J is TRBJ1-2 and V is TRBV7-2, with D perhaps matching TRBD1 (5 bases). Germline V gene sequence: CDR1 SGHTA, CDR2 FQGNSA. This CDR3 has 15 amino acids. Trimming shortened V by 0 bases and J by 5 bases, and 13 bases separated the two germline ends. CDR3 residues: CASSLAQGTKYGYTF. The CDR3 region has the DNA TGTGCCAGCAGCTTAGCCCAGGGAACCAAATATGGCTACACCTTC.

The chain recombines TRBV6-1 with TRBJ2-2; 8 bases fit TRBD2. The germline CDR1 and CDR2 sequences are MNHNS and SASEGT. The V gene end was trimmed by 6 bases and the J gene end by 7 bases; junction bases not matched to a gene: 10. The CDR3 has 15 amino acids. The CDR3 loop is CASSLSGTIIGELFF. The CDR3 nucleotides are TGTGCCAGCAGCCTTAGCGGGACCATCATCGGGGAGCTGTTTTTT.

This clone has a single count. The chain joins TRBV5-4 to TRBJ2-2, with a possible D match to TRBD2 (6 bases). The CDR3 consists of 14 residues. Germline CDR1 is SGHNT and CDR2 is YYREEE (reference sequence). V was cut by 4 bases and J by 2 bases, with 9 bases left in between. As DNA, the CDR3 is TGTGCCAGCAGCCGGGACTTAAACACCGGGGAGCTGTTTTTT. Protein: CASSRDLNTGELFF. The full variable domain, in which reference TRBV5-4 and TRBJ2-2 provide the parts outside the CDR3, is ETGVTQSPTHLIKTRGQQVTLRCSSQSGHNTVSWYQQALGQGPQFIFQYYREEENGRGNFPPRFSGLQFPNYSSELNVNALELDDSALYLCASSRDLNTGELFFGEGSRLTVL.

The chain combines TRBV30 with TRBJ1-4, with TRBD1 identical over 10 bases. The CDR3 is 16 amino acids. The germline V gene encodes CDR1 GTSNPN and CDR2 SVGIG (reference sequence). Trimming at V came to 0 bases and at J to 12 bases, leaving 13 bases not matched to a gene. CDR3 loop: CAWSVPGQGPRLELFF. CDR3 DNA sequence: TGTGCCTGGAGTGTTCCGGGACAGGGGCCCCGATTGGAACTGTTTTTT.

The chain has TRBV4-1 and TRBJ2-7; maybe TRBD1 (5 bases). The CDR3 is made up of 15 amino acids. The germline V and J ends were trimmed by 4 bases and 0 bases, with 13 bases remaining between them. Germline V CDR1 and CDR2: MGHRA, YSYEKL. In DNA, the CDR3 is TGCGCCAGCAGCCCAGCGTGGCAGGGCTCCTACGAGCAGTACTTC. Protein sequence: CASSPAWQGSYEQYF.

This clone was counted once. J is TRBJ2-1 and V is TRBV11-3; TRBD2 is a possible D gene (6 bases). Germline V lookup: CDR1 SGHNT, CDR2 YENEEA. Deletions cut 1 base from V and 6 bases from J, with 13 bases between. This CDR3 comprises 15 residues. In DNA, the CDR3 is TGTGCCAGCAGCTTAGTTGTGGGAGGAACCAATGAGCAGTTCTTC. Amino acid sequence: CASSLVVGGTNEQFF.

The gene calls are TRBV10-3 and TRBJ1-1; D is unresolved. Between the trimmed V and J ends, which lost 7 bases and 0 bases, there was a span of 12 bases. The V gene's germline CDR1 is ENHRY and CDR2 SYGVKD. This CDR3 is built from 14 residues. The CDR3 DNA is TGTGCCATCAAAGATCTGGCTTTGAACACTGAAGCTTTCTTT. This codes for CAIKDLALNTEAFF.